This is a list of T cell receptor beta chains from one sample in a study of blood T cell repertoires in COVID-19. Using immunoSEQ multiplex PCR, the repertoire was profiled, and TCRdb retains in-frame clones only, with some absent. The sample lists about 210,000 clones; 85% were seen once. Sequenced input: PBMCs or T cells enriched from blood (not recorded which). The receptors stem from a man aged 35 to 55 who had recovered from COVID-19. Both conserved end residues are part of each CDR3. The order of the fields is clone size, J gene, V gene, D gene, CDR3 DNA, CDR3 protein. The D gene is left open where the match is weak. A clone size is listed for some rows: how often the clone was seen (once, few, many), or a class if it is expanded.

abundance: NA; j_gene: TRBJ1-2; v_gene: TRBV6-5; d_gene: TRBD1; CDR3nt: TGTGCCAGCAGTTGGAGGGACAGGGTCAATGGCTACACCTTC; CDR3aa: CASSWRDRVNGYTF
abundance: NA; j_gene: TRBJ2-2; v_gene: TRBV5-4; d_gene: NA; CDR3nt: TGTGCCAGCAGCTTGGGTTTTGGGAGCACCGGGGAGCTGTTTTTT; CDR3aa: CASSLGFGSTGELFF
abundance: NA; j_gene: TRBJ2-1; v_gene: TRBV12-3/TRBV12-4; d_gene: NA; CDR3nt: TGTGCCAGCAGTTCCCCGGGAGCCGGGCAGTTCTTC; CDR3aa: CASSSPGAGQFF
abundance: few; j_gene: TRBJ2-7; v_gene: TRBV14; d_gene: TRBD1; CDR3nt: TGTGCCAGCAGCCAAGGAGGGGGCGGCAGGTACGAGCAGTACTTC; CDR3aa: CASSQGGGGRYEQYF
abundance: NA; j_gene: TRBJ1-4; v_gene: TRBV12-5; d_gene: NA; CDR3nt: TGTGCTAGTGGTCCCGGACGGGGAACTAATGAAAAACTGTTTTTT; CDR3aa: CASGPGRGTNEKLFF
abundance: NA; j_gene: TRBJ1-1; v_gene: TRBV28; d_gene: NA; CDR3nt: TGTGCCAGCAGTTTATTTTCAGTGAACACTGAAGCTTTCTTT; CDR3aa: CASSLFSVNTEAFF
abundance: NA; j_gene: TRBJ1-2; v_gene: TRBV10-3; d_gene: NA; CDR3nt: TGTGCCACTACCGGAGGTAAAGACTTCAACTATGGCTACACCTTC; CDR3aa: CATTGGKDFNYGYTF
abundance: NA; j_gene: TRBJ2-5; v_gene: TRBV23-1; d_gene: NA; CDR3nt: TGCGCCAGCAGTCAAGAAGGCGGAAACAGGGTCGTTTTAGAGACCCAGTACTTC; CDR3aa: CASSQEGGNRVVLETQYF
abundance: NA; j_gene: TRBJ1-2; v_gene: TRBV5-5; d_gene: NA; CDR3nt: TGTGCCAGCAGCTTGGTCAGCAGGGGCGAGGGCTACACCTTC; CDR3aa: CASSLVSRGEGYTF
abundance: NA; j_gene: TRBJ2-2; v_gene: TRBV4-3; d_gene: TRBD1; CDR3nt: TGCGCCAGCAGCCATTCGGGGACAGATAACACCGGGGAGCTGTTTTTT; CDR3aa: CASSHSGTDNTGELFF
abundance: NA; j_gene: TRBJ2-7; v_gene: TRBV4-1; d_gene: NA; CDR3nt: TGCGCCAGCAGCCAAGTCGCGGAAGCTAGAAGATACGAGCAGTACTTC; CDR3aa: CASSQVAEARRYEQYF
abundance: few; j_gene: TRBJ1-1; v_gene: TRBV6-5; d_gene: NA; CDR3nt: TGTGCCAGCAGCGGACAGAAAACAGCCGAAGCTTTCTTT; CDR3aa: CASSGQKTAEAFF
abundance: NA; j_gene: TRBJ2-2; v_gene: TRBV11-2; d_gene: TRBD2; CDR3nt: TGTGCCAGCAGCTTAGTTGGGGCGGGAGTGACCGGGGAGCTGTTTTTT; CDR3aa: CASSLVGAGVTGELFF
abundance: NA; j_gene: TRBJ1-2; v_gene: TRBV27; d_gene: NA; CDR3nt: TGTGCCAGCACCCCCCTCTGGGGCAGCTATGGCTACACCTTC; CDR3aa: CASTPLWGSYGYTF
abundance: NA; j_gene: TRBJ2-7; v_gene: TRBV2; d_gene: TRBD2; CDR3nt: TGTGCCAGCAGTCCCCGGGAGGGGGAGCAGTACTTC; CDR3aa: CASSPREGEQYF
abundance: NA; j_gene: TRBJ1-1; v_gene: TRBV7-9; d_gene: NA; CDR3nt: TGTGCCAGCAGCGTTGGGCCGAGCACTGAAGCTTTCTTT; CDR3aa: CASSVGPSTEAFF
abundance: NA; j_gene: TRBJ2-7; v_gene: TRBV13; d_gene: NA; CDR3nt: TGTGCCAGCAGCTTAGGCGGGGAGCCGCAGCAGTACTTC; CDR3aa: CASSLGGEPQQYF
abundance: NA; j_gene: TRBJ2-5; v_gene: TRBV20-1; d_gene: NA; CDR3nt: TGCAGTGCTAGTCCCCTGGAGACGGTGGGGGGACAAGAGACCCAGTACTTC; CDR3aa: CSASPLETVGGQETQYF
abundance: NA; j_gene: TRBJ1-1; v_gene: TRBV30; d_gene: TRBD1; CDR3nt: TGTGCCTTACAAGGGGGCTGGACTGAAGCTTTCTTT; CDR3aa: CALQGGWTEAFF
abundance: NA; j_gene: TRBJ1-4; v_gene: TRBV30; d_gene: TRBD1; CDR3nt: TGTGCTGGCAGGGGGACGTGGGAAAAACTGTTTTTT; CDR3aa: CAGRGTWEKLFF
abundance: once; j_gene: TRBJ2-1; v_gene: TRBV27; d_gene: TRBD2; CDR3nt: TGTGCCAGCAGTTTATCGGCGGGAGAAGTATACAATGAGCAGTTCTTC; CDR3aa: CASSLSAGEVYNEQFF
abundance: NA; j_gene: TRBJ1-2; v_gene: TRBV19; d_gene: NA; CDR3nt: TGTGCCAGTAGTATAAATAGGGGCTATGGCTACACCTTC; CDR3aa: CASSINRGYGYTF
abundance: NA; j_gene: TRBJ1-1; v_gene: TRBV9; d_gene: NA; CDR3nt: TGTGCCAGCAGCGCCCGATCGTCGGGGACTGAAGCTTTCTTT; CDR3aa: CASSARSSGTEAFF
abundance: NA; j_gene: TRBJ1-5; v_gene: TRBV6-5; d_gene: NA; CDR3nt: TGTGCCAGCAGCCTATCCCAGGGGCTCGATCAGCCCCAGCATTTT; CDR3aa: CASSLSQGLDQPQHF
abundance: NA; j_gene: TRBJ2-2; v_gene: TRBV10-3; d_gene: NA; CDR3nt: TGTGCCATCAGTGAGCGGCAGGGCACCGGGGAGCTGTTTTTT; CDR3aa: CAISERQGTGELFF
abundance: NA; j_gene: TRBJ2-1; v_gene: TRBV5-4; d_gene: TRBD1; CDR3nt: TGTGCCAGCAGCTTCGGGACAGGGATGTTAAATGAGCAGTTCTTC; CDR3aa: CASSFGTGMLNEQFF
abundance: NA; j_gene: TRBJ2-3; v_gene: TRBV7-2; d_gene: TRBD2; CDR3nt: TGTGCCAGCAGCTTAGCGGAGCGGGAGTGGACAGATACGCAGTATTTT; CDR3aa: CASSLAEREWTDTQYF
abundance: NA; j_gene: TRBJ2-2; v_gene: TRBV6-4; d_gene: NA; CDR3nt: TGTGCCAGCAGTGGGACTGCGGCCGGGGAGCTGTTTTTT; CDR3aa: CASSGTAAGELFF
abundance: NA; j_gene: TRBJ2-7; v_gene: TRBV5-1; d_gene: NA; CDR3nt: TGCGCCAGCAGTAGTAGCCGTAAGTACGAGCAGTACTTC; CDR3aa: CASSSSRKYEQYF
abundance: NA; j_gene: TRBJ2-1; v_gene: TRBV7-9; d_gene: TRBD2; CDR3nt: TGTGCCAGCAGCTTGACTAGCGGGAGCGAAGAGCAGTTCTTC; CDR3aa: CASSLTSGSEEQFF
abundance: NA; j_gene: TRBJ1-1; v_gene: TRBV6-5; d_gene: NA; CDR3nt: TGTGCCAGCAGGGTCAAGGGGAAGAACACTGAAGCTTTCTTT; CDR3aa: CASRVKGKNTEAFF
abundance: once; j_gene: TRBJ2-7; v_gene: TRBV28; d_gene: TRBD1; CDR3nt: TGTGCCAGCAGCCCTAGTTGGGACAGCTACGAGCAGTACTTC; CDR3aa: CASSPSWDSYEQYF
abundance: NA; j_gene: TRBJ2-7; v_gene: TRBV10-3; d_gene: TRBD1; CDR3nt: TGTGCCATCAGTGAGACCGGACAGGCCTACGAGCAGTACTTC; CDR3aa: CAISETGQAYEQYF
abundance: NA; j_gene: TRBJ1-1; v_gene: TRBV11-3; d_gene: TRBD1; CDR3nt: TGTGCCAGCAGCCCGCGACAGGGGGCGAGTGAAGCTTTCTTT; CDR3aa: CASSPRQGASEAFF
abundance: few; j_gene: TRBJ1-4; v_gene: TRBV18; d_gene: TRBD1; CDR3nt: TGTGCCAGCTCACCGGGACCAGGGGGCCAACTGTTTTTT; CDR3aa: CASSPGPGGQLFF
abundance: few; j_gene: TRBJ2-2; v_gene: TRBV12-3/TRBV12-4; d_gene: NA; CDR3nt: TGTGCCAGCAGAGGAGGGCCCGGGGAGCTGTTTTTT; CDR3aa: CASRGGPGELFF
abundance: NA; j_gene: TRBJ2-5; v_gene: TRBV6-5; d_gene: TRBD1; CDR3nt: TGTGCCAGCAGTCATGAGGGGGCCCAAGAGACCCAGTACTTC; CDR3aa: CASSHEGAQETQYF
abundance: NA; j_gene: TRBJ2-5; v_gene: TRBV5-6; d_gene: TRBD2; CDR3nt: TGTGCCAGCAGCTTGGGTGGACTAGCGGATCAAGAGACCCAGTACTTC; CDR3aa: CASSLGGLADQETQYF
abundance: NA; j_gene: TRBJ2-7; v_gene: TRBV6-5; d_gene: TRBD1; CDR3nt: TGTGCCAGCAGTTACCACGACAGGGGCGGGCAGTACTTC; CDR3aa: CASSYHDRGGQYF
abundance: NA; j_gene: TRBJ1-2; v_gene: TRBV5-1; d_gene: NA; CDR3nt: TGCGCCAGCAGCTTGGGAGCGGATGGCTACACCTTC; CDR3aa: CASSLGADGYTF
abundance: NA; j_gene: TRBJ2-1; v_gene: TRBV20-1; d_gene: TRBD2; CDR3nt: TGCAGTGCTAGTGGAGCGGGAGGAAACAATGAGCAGTTCTTC; CDR3aa: CSASGAGGNNEQFF
abundance: NA; j_gene: TRBJ1-2; v_gene: TRBV2; d_gene: NA; CDR3nt: TGTGCCAGCAGTGACCAGCGCTCCTATGGCTACACCTTC; CDR3aa: CASSDQRSYGYTF
abundance: NA; j_gene: TRBJ1-1; v_gene: TRBV9; d_gene: NA; CDR3nt: TGTGCCAGCAGCGCGACCTCCGACGGGGAAGCTTTCTTT; CDR3aa: CASSATSDGEAFF
abundance: NA; j_gene: TRBJ2-2; v_gene: TRBV9; d_gene: TRBD1; CDR3nt: TGTGCCAGCAGCATCGGGACAGGGGCCACCGGGGAGCTGTTTTTT; CDR3aa: CASSIGTGATGELFF
abundance: NA; j_gene: TRBJ2-1; v_gene: TRBV18; d_gene: TRBD1; CDR3nt: TGTGCCAGCTCACCACCGAGTGGACAGGACTACAATGAGCAGTTCTTC; CDR3aa: CASSPPSGQDYNEQFF
abundance: NA; j_gene: TRBJ1-1; v_gene: TRBV7-3; d_gene: NA; CDR3nt: TGTGCCAGCAGCTTAAAGACGGGGGGCCCGAACACTGAAGCTTTCTTT; CDR3aa: CASSLKTGGPNTEAFF
abundance: NA; j_gene: TRBJ1-6; v_gene: TRBV7-9; d_gene: NA; CDR3nt: TGTGCCAGCAGCCCCCCTTTCGATTCACCCCTCCACTTT; CDR3aa: CASSPPFDSPLHF
abundance: NA; j_gene: TRBJ2-7; v_gene: TRBV5-6; d_gene: NA; CDR3nt: TGTGCCAGCAGCCAGAGACTGGTGAGCTCCTACGAGCAGTACTTC; CDR3aa: CASSQRLVSSYEQYF
abundance: NA; j_gene: TRBJ1-5; v_gene: TRBV5-6; d_gene: NA; CDR3nt: TGTGCCAGCAGCTTGGCGTCAGGTAATCAGCCCCAGCATTTT; CDR3aa: CASSLASGNQPQHF
abundance: NA; j_gene: TRBJ2-7; v_gene: TRBV18; d_gene: NA; CDR3nt: TGTGCCAGCTCAACGACTTTAGGGGGGGCGGACCCCTACGAGCAGTACTTC; CDR3aa: CASSTTLGGADPYEQYF
abundance: NA; j_gene: TRBJ2-3; v_gene: TRBV24-1; d_gene: TRBD1; CDR3nt: TGTGCCACCAGTGACCGAGGGACAGAAACAGATACGCAGTATTTT; CDR3aa: CATSDRGTETDTQYF
abundance: NA; j_gene: TRBJ2-1; v_gene: TRBV5-4; d_gene: NA; CDR3nt: TGTGCCAGCAGCTTGGAGCAGACTACCTACAATGAGCAGTTCTTC; CDR3aa: CASSLEQTTYNEQFF
abundance: NA; j_gene: TRBJ2-3; v_gene: TRBV19; d_gene: TRBD1; CDR3nt: TGTGCCAGTAGTACAACAGGGGCTCCAGATACGCAGTATTTT; CDR3aa: CASSTTGAPDTQYF